This T cell receptor beta chain was obtained from a study of T cell responses to AZD1222 COVID-19 vaccine. Clones were read by immunoSEQ multiplex PCR, and TCRdb kept only the in-frame ones, dropping some. The table includes some 130,000 clones, roughly 89% detected once. This clone was recorded a few times. This clonotype was obtained from an adult in good health. The specimen was peripheral blood, collected on day 0 of AZD1222 vaccination.

The CDR3 DNA reads TGCGCCAGCAGCCAAGGGCCCGGCTCTGGGGCCAACGTCCTGACTTTC. Protein sequence: CASSQGPGSGANVLTF. The chain recombines TRBV4-3 with TRBJ2-6; no clear D gene. The germline V and J ends were trimmed by 1 base and 0 bases, with 7 bases remaining between them. The CDR3 contains 16 residues. Per germline, CDR1 LGHNA and CDR2 YSLEER.